Shown below are 14 T cell receptor beta chains from a single sample sequenced in a study of shared clonotypes between healthy human individuals. Produced via immunoSEQ multiplex PCR; TCRdb's table is partial and in-frame only. The repertoire holds 550,000 to 850,000 clones, with 74% as singletons. The specimen sequenced was memory CD4+ T cells sorted from blood. Subset given: CD45RA-negative fraction. The receptor set was obtained from a woman in her 30s in good health.

V is TRBV7-9 and J is TRBJ2-2; D ambiguous. CDR1 is SEHNR and CDR2 is FQNEAQ in the germline V gene (reference sequence). The CDR3 consists of 15 residues. V dropped 3 bases and J dropped 5 bases, with 13 bases sitting between them. Written as DNA, the CDR3 is TGTGCCAGCAGCTTTGGAACGTGGGGAACCGGGGAGCTGTTTTTT. Translation gives CASSFGTWGTGELFF.

The rearrangement uses TRBV5-1 and TRBJ2-1, with 13 bases identical to TRBD2. CDR3 length: 16 residues. Germline CDR1 and CDR2: SGHRS and YFSETQ. V gave up 4 bases and J gave up 5 bases; unmatched junction bases: 6. CDR3 in DNA: TGCGCCAGCAGCCCACGGACTAGCGGGAGTCACAATGAGCAGTTCTTC. Translated: CASSPRTSGSHNEQFF. Drawing the rest from reference TRBV5-1 and TRBJ2-1, the complete variable domain is KAGVTQTPRYLIKTRGQQVTLSCSPISGHRSVSWYQQTPGQGLQFLFEYFSETQRNKGNFPGRFSGRQFSNSRSEMNVSTLELGDSALYLCASSPRTSGSHNEQFFGPGTRLTVL.

This clone was detected once. The V call is TRBV28, the J call TRBJ1-3, with a weak D call TRBD1 (5 bases). The CDR3 totals 15 residues. Germline assignment: CDR1 MDHEN and CDR2 SYDVKM. The V end was cut by 6 bases, the J end by 3 bases, with 15 bases between. The CDR3 DNA reads TGTGCCAGCAGGATGAGGGCAGGGAATGGAAACACCATATATTTT. Translation gives CASRMRAGNGNTIYF. The full variable domain, completed using reference TRBV28 and TRBJ1-3, is DVKVTQSSRYLVKRTGEKVFLECVQDMDHENMFWYRQDPGLGLRLIYFSYDVKMKEKGDIPEGYSVSREKKERFSLILESASTNQTSMYLCASRMRAGNGNTIYFGEGSWLTVV.

The rearrangement links TRBV28 to TRBJ2-2; 11 positions match TRBD1. Germline V CDR1 and CDR2: MDHEN, SYDVKM. Germline trimming cut 1 base from V and 4 bases from J; bases unmatched to any gene: 11. The CDR3 is 19 amino acids. The CDR3 loop reads CASSLFARGQGVSTGELFF. The CDR3 nucleotides read TGTGCCAGCAGTTTATTTGCTCGGGGACAGGGGGTTAGCACCGGGGAGCTGTTTTTT.

The V and J genes are TRBV2 and TRBJ1-2; 12 bases match TRBD1. Germline V CDR1 and CDR2: SNHLY, FYNNEI. CDR3 length equals 15 residues. V dropped 4 bases and J dropped 8; count of bases not matched to a gene: 8. For the CDR3, the DNA is TGTGCCAGCAGTGTACAGGGACAGGGGGCGCGAGGCTACACCTTC. The encoded protein is CASSVQGQGARGYTF.

The chain joins TRBV4-1 to TRBJ2-7, with 8 bases that match TRBD2. In germline, CDR1 is MGHRA, CDR2 YSYEKL. V shed 5 bases and J 7 bases; nucleotides not matched to a gene: 7. CDR3 length: 13 amino acids. The CDR3 coding sequence is TGCGCCAGCAGCTCCCGGGGGGGTCAGGAGCAGTACTTC. As protein: CASSSRGGQEQYF.

The J gene is TRBJ1-1, the V gene TRBV7-9, with D unresolved. The CDR3 runs 15 residues. Trimming removed 5 bases at V and 3 bases at J, with 16 bases between. CDR1 and CDR2 (germline): SEHNR, FQNEAQ (reference sequence). DNA for the CDR3: TGTGCCAGCAGCCGTTATAACAGTGGCTACACTGAAGCTTTCTTT. Translating it yields CASSRYNSGYTEAFF.

The count of this clone is one. The chain uses TRBV4-1 and TRBJ2-7; no reliable D call. Germline V gene data show CDR1 as MGHRA and CDR2 as YSYEKL. This CDR3 is built from 13 residues. V lost 2 bases, J lost 8 bases, and 13 bases lay in between. CDR3 nucleotides: TGCGCCAGCAGCCAACAGTTGGGCTTCAAGCAGTACTTC. The encoded protein is CASSQQLGFKQYF.

V usage is TRBV5-4 and J usage is TRBJ2-7; 14 positions agree with TRBD2. There are 15 residues in the CDR3. V lost 2 bases to trimming and J lost 5 bases; unmatched junction nucleotides: 3. CDR1 is SGHNT and CDR2 is YYREEE in the germline V gene (reference sequence). Here the CDR3 DNA reads TGTGCCAGCAGCTTACCGGGACTAGCGGGAGACGAGCAGTACTTC. This codes for CASSLPGLAGDEQYF.

Only one count was recorded for this clone. Other nucleotide sequences in the sample specify the same CDR3. The rearrangement uses TRBV27 and TRBJ2-2, with TRBD1 matching 7 bases. The CDR3 is made up of 14 amino acids. Germline V gives CDR1 MNHEY, CDR2 SMNVEV (reference sequence). J gave up 3 bases and V 6 bases, and 4 bases lay outside the gene matches. The CDR3 bases are TGTGCCAGCAGCTTACAGGGGTACACCGGGGAGCTGTTTTTT. Translated: CASSLQGYTGELFF.

This chain connects TRBV2 to TRBJ1-1; 8 bases line up with TRBD1. Germline V gene data show CDR1 as SNHLY and CDR2 as FYNNEI. With 5 bases clipped from V and 1 base from J, the junction kept 3 bases outside the gene matches. The CDR3 runs 14 residues. The CDR3 spells CASSRTGTNTEAFF. CDR3 sequence (DNA): TGTGCCAGCAGTCGGACAGGGACGAACACTGAAGCTTTCTTT.

The chain joins TRBV11-2 to TRBJ1-1; TRBD1 aligns across 7 bases. V lost 4 bases, J lost 5 bases, and 10 bases stayed unmatched. Germline assignment: CDR1 SGHAT and CDR2 FQNNGV. This CDR3 region has 15 residues. The CDR3 DNA reads as TGTGCCAGCAGCTCTTCGACAGGGAGGTGGACTGAAGCTTTCTTT. Translating gives CASSSSTGRWTEAFF.

The chain joins TRBV27 to TRBJ2-7; 11 nucleotides line up with TRBD1. Germline V gene lookup returns CDR1 MNHEY and CDR2 SMNVEV (reference sequence). The CDR3 length is 13 residues. The V gene end was trimmed by 8 bases and the J gene end by 7 bases; junction bases not matched to a gene: 7. CDR3 region: CASSGTGGEEQYF. The CDR3 coding sequence is TGTGCCAGCTCCGGGACAGGGGGGGAAGAGCAGTACTTC.

The chain joins TRBV4-1 to TRBJ2-3, with no clear D. The CDR3 runs 12 residues. Germline loops: CDR1 MGHRA, CDR2 YSYEKL. Trimming left V 4 bases short and J 4 bases short, with 6 bases between. The CDR3 region has the DNA TGCGCCAGCAGCCCGGGCCCAGATACGCAGTATTTT. Translated: CASSPGPDTQYF.